A selection of T cell receptor beta chains follows, all from one sample in a study of T cells in localized non-small cell lung cancer. Sequencing used immunoSEQ multiplex PCR; TCRdb keeps in-frame clones, though not all of them. The table has 1,000 to 1,500 clones, 20% seen once. Here the sequenced sample was normal lung tissue next to the tumor, taken before any cancer treatment. These receptors were taken from a male donor older than 55 with stage I lung adenocarcinoma. Each CDR3 is given with its conserved first and last residue. A D gene is named only where the DNA matches it firmly. Not all rows give a size; the values are once, few, many and, for expanded clones, a class.

j_call clone_size v_call d_call cdr3_aa cdr3_nt
TRBJ1-2 few TRBV9 . CASSASLTRANYGYTF TGTGCCAGCAGCGCCAGTTTGACAAGAGCTAACTATGGCTACACCTTC
TRBJ2-5 few TRBV7-6 TRBD2 CASSFGLAGGRQETQYF TGTGCCAGCAGCTTCGGACTAGCGGGGGGGCGTCAAGAGACCCAGTACTTC
TRBJ1-6 . TRBV14 . CASSQLDGFNSPLHF TGTGCCAGCAGCCAATTGGACGGATTTAATTCACCCCTCCACTTT
TRBJ2-5 large TRBV7-2 TRBD1 CASSSTGGETQYF TGTGCCAGCAGCTCGACAGGGGGAGAGACCCAGTACTTC
TRBJ1-4 medium-sized TRBV9 . CASSEDLRHEKLFF TGTGCCAGCAGCGAGGACCTAAGGCACGAAAAACTGTTTTTT
TRBJ1-1 large TRBV11-3 . CASSLGGFGTEAFF TGTGCCAGCAGCTTAGGTGGGTTTGGCACTGAAGCTTTCTTT
TRBJ1-6 few TRBV30 . CAWSPGRRSSYNSPLHF TGTGCCTGGAGCCCGGGACGGAGGAGCTCCTATAATTCACCCCTCCACTTT
TRBJ2-7 . TRBV28 TRBD1 CASSRKGDRDYEQYF TGTGCCAGCAGTAGGAAAGGGGACAGAGACTACGAGCAGTACTTC
TRBJ1-5 . TRBV19 . CASSMEVGQPQHF TGTGCCAGTAGTATGGAGGTAGGGCAGCCCCAGCATTTT
TRBJ2-3 . TRBV11-3 TRBD2 CASSLGTSGGTDTQYF TGTGCCAGCAGCTTAGGGACTAGCGGGGGAACAGATACGCAGTATTTT
TRBJ2-3 . TRBV9 . CASSPTRATSTDTQYF TGTGCCAGCAGCCCGACTCGTGCCACTAGCACAGATACGCAGTATTTT
TRBJ1-1 large TRBV18 . CASSTPGTEAFF TGTGCCAGCTCAACACCTGGGACTGAAGCTTTCTTT
TRBJ1-4 medium-sized TRBV7-8 . CASSQQGEEKLFF TGTGCCAGCAGCCAGCAGGGTGAGGAAAAACTGTTTTTT
TRBJ2-7 . TRBV29-1 TRBD2 CSVVGLAGGGNEQYF TGCAGCGTTGTAGGACTAGCTGGGGGAGGAAACGAGCAGTACTTC
TRBJ2-7 . TRBV29-1 TRBD1 CSVPGQGAREQYF TGCAGCGTCCCAGGACAGGGGGCACGGGAGCAGTACTTC
TRBJ2-5 large TRBV15 . CATSRDRGGGETQYF TGTGCCACCAGCAGAGATCGAGGGGGAGGGGAGACCCAGTACTTC
TRBJ2-6 . TRBV19 . CASNMGSAGANVLTF TGTGCCAGTAATATGGGGTCTGCTGGGGCCAACGTCCTGACTTTC
TRBJ2-1 . TRBV28 TRBD2 CASSNLAGGNNEQFF TGTGCCAGCAGTAACTTAGCGGGGGGGAACAATGAGCAGTTCTTC
TRBJ2-4 . TRBV6-8 TRBD1 CASSAVTGGSGYF TGTGCCAGCAGTGCCGTGACAGGGGGCTCTGGGTACTTC
TRBJ1-2 . TRBV19 . CASSIDSWINYGYTF TGTGCCAGTAGTATAGATTCATGGATCAACTATGGCTACACCTTC
TRBJ2-2 few TRBV23-1 . CASSLGLIGELFF TGCGCCAGCAGCCTAGGACTTATCGGGGAGCTGTTTTTT
TRBJ1-1 few TRBV2 . CASRFDSLNTEAFF TGTGCCAGCCGATTCGACAGCTTGAACACTGAAGCTTTCTTT
TRBJ1-5 large TRBV11-3 TRBD1 CASSVQGLDQPQHF TGTGCCAGCAGCGTACAGGGGCTCGATCAGCCCCAGCATTTT
TRBJ2-7 few TRBV28 TRBD1 CASSPGTGIVYEQYF TGTGCCAGCAGCCCCGGGACAGGAATAGTTTACGAGCAGTACTTC
TRBJ1-1 large TRBV6-8 . CASSYSFLDTEAFF TGTGCCAGCAGTTACTCGTTTTTGGACACTGAAGCTTTCTTT
TRBJ1-2 . TRBV28 . CASSSRRRYGYTF TGTGCCAGCAGTTCCCGACGGCGATATGGCTACACCTTC